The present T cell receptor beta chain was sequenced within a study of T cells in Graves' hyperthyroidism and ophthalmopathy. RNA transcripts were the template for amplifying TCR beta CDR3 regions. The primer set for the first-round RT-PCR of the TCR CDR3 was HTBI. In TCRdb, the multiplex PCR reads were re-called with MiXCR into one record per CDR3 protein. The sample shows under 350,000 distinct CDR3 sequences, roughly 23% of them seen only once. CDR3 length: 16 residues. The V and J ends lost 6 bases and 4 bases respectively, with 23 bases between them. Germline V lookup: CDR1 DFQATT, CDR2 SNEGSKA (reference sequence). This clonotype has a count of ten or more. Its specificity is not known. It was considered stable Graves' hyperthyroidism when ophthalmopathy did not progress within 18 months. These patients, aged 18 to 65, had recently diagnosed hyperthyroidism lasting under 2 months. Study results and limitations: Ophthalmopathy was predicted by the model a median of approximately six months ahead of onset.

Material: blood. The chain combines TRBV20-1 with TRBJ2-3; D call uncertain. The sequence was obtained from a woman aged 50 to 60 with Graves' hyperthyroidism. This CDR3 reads CSAYFRYKPSSDTQYF. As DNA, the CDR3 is TGCAGTGCGTACTTCCGGTACAAGCCCTCATCAGATACGCAGTATTTT.